One sample yielded the 32 T cell receptor beta chains listed below, sequenced in a study of blood T cell repertoires in COVID-19 (TCRdb year 2020). The method was the immunoSEQ multiplex PCR assay. The table comes from immuneACCESS by way of TCRdb, which keeps in-frame sequences with V and J called. Part of the clones is missing from these tables; in studies checked, under half for an unresolved V gene and the rest for unknown reasons. The sample records over 200,000 clones, around 85% of which are singletons. The top ten hold approximately 3.1% of the sample. The sample taken for sequencing was PBMCs or T cells enriched from blood (not recorded which). The receptors shown here come from a woman in her forties or fifties in a cohort exposed to, infected with or recovered from COVID-19 (not recorded which).

The chain employs TRBV4-2 and TRBJ1-4, with D possibly TRBD1 on 5 matching bases. The CDR3 contains 16 residues. Germline V lookup: CDR1 LGHNA, CDR2 YNFKEQ. Trimming stripped 2 bases from V and 7 bases from J, with 17 bases between. The CDR3 loop is CASSQQGQGGREKLFF. Written as DNA, the CDR3 is TGTGCCAGCAGCCAACAAGGTCAGGGCGGACGTGAAAAACTGTTTTTT.

The chain links TRBV28 to TRBJ1-1; no reliable D call. Trimming cost V 7 bases and J 3 bases, with 12 bases left between them. This CDR3 spans 13 amino acids. The germline V gene encodes CDR1 MDHEN and CDR2 SYDVKM. CDR3 DNA sequence: TGTGCCAGCATTAACACGGGGTACACTGAAGCTTTCTTT. This gives the protein CASINTGYTEAFF.

This sequence joins TRBV7-9 and TRBJ1-1; D might be TRBD1 (6 bases). Trimming pared 5 bases from V and 12 bases from J, leaving 16 bases between. Germline V gives CDR1 SEHNR, CDR2 FQNEAQ (reference sequence). The CDR3 spans 12 residues. The CDR3 DNA sequence: TGTGCCAGCAGCGAACCCGGGACACGAACTTTCTTT. Residues: CASSEPGTRTFF.

The CDR3 DNA follows: TGTGCCAGCAGCCCACTGGGGAACAGGGCTAGCACAGATACGCAGTATTTT. It yields the protein CASSPLGNRASTDTQYF. The rearrangement links TRBV11-2 to TRBJ2-3, with a possible D match to TRBD1 (6 bases). With 5 bases removed from V and 0 bases from J, the gap between germline ends came to 18 bases. The CDR3 length is 17 residues. CDR1 and CDR2 from the germline V gene are SGHAT and FQNNGV.

The chain employs TRBV7-2 and TRBJ2-6; possibly TRBD2 for D (5 bases). The CDR3 consists of 18 residues. V lost 5 bases, J lost 3 bases, and 20 bases lay in between. CDR1 is SGHTA and CDR2 is FQGNSA in the germline V gene. The CDR3 coding sequence is TGTGCCAGCAGCCCGACCTGGAGAGGGAGTGTTGGGGCCAACGTCCTGACTTTC. Translation: CASSPTWRGSVGANVLTF.

The chain carries TRBV7-8 and TRBJ1-5; TRBD1 agrees at 7 bases. The CDR3 has 13 amino acids. CDR1 is SGHVS and CDR2 is FQNEAQ in the germline V gene. After removal of 5 bases from V and 6 bases from J, the junction contained 4 bases not matched to a gene. In nucleotides, the CDR3 is TGTGCCAGCAGCCTAAGGGGGCGTCAGCCCCAGCATTTT. This translates into CASSLRGRQPQHF. Full variable domain (outside the CDR3, taken from reference TRBV7-8 and TRBJ1-5): GAGVSQSPRYKVAKRGQDVALRCDPISGHVSLFWYQQALGQGPEFLTYFQNEAQLDKSGLPSDRFFAERPEGSVSTLKIQRTQQEDSAVYLCASSLRGRQPQHFGDGTRLSIL.

CDR3 nucleotides: TGTGCCAGCAGTTGGACCGGGACAGGGGGATATGAGCAGTTCTTC. It codes for CASSWTGTGGYEQFF. This sequence joins TRBV7-2 and TRBJ2-1; 11 positions agree with TRBD1. Germline CDR1 SGHTA, CDR2 FQGNSA. Trimming at V came to 6 bases and at J to 8 bases, leaving 9 bases not matched to a gene. This CDR3 spans 15 amino acids. Full variable domain (outside the CDR3, taken from reference TRBV7-2 and TRBJ2-1): GAGVSQSPSNKVTEKGKDVELRCDPISGHTALYWYRQSLGQGLEFLIYFQGNSAPDKSGLPSDRFSAERTGGSVSTLTIQRTQQEDSAVYLCASSWTGTGGYEQFFGPGTRLTVL.

The chain joins TRBV30 to TRBJ2-7; 13 nucleotides line up with TRBD2. V gave up 4 bases and J gave up 6 bases; unmatched junction bases: 9. The CDR3 runs to 15 residues. Looked up from germline, CDR1 is GTSNPN and CDR2 is SVGIG (reference sequence). The CDR3 region is CAWTGLAGAVGEQYF. CDR3 coding DNA: TGTGCCTGGACTGGACTAGCGGGGGCTGTTGGCGAGCAGTACTTC.

This chain uses TRBV6-5 with TRBJ1-2, with 8 bases aligning to TRBD1. Germline CDR1 MNHEY, CDR2 SVGAGI. The ends lost 5 bases at V and 9 bases at J; junction bases unmatched: 5. The length of the CDR3 is 12 residues. CDR3 sequence (DNA): TGTGCCAGCAGTAGGACAGGGAATCGCTACACCTTC. This sequence encodes CASSRTGNRYTF.

The chain employs TRBV5-1 and TRBJ2-7, with 9 bases lining up with TRBD1. With V trimmed by 3 bases and J by 0 bases, 1 base remained unmatched. From germline, CDR1 is SGHRS and CDR2 YFSETQ. The CDR3 has 14 residues. The CDR3 nucleotides are TGCGCCAGCAGCTCACAGGGGGCCTCCTACGAGCAGTACTTC. As protein: CASSSQGASYEQYF. The whole variable domain, filled in from reference TRBV5-1 and TRBJ2-7, reads KAGVTQTPRYLIKTRGQQVTLSCSPISGHRSVSWYQQTPGQGLQFLFEYFSETQRNKGNFPGRFSGRQFSNSRSEMNVSTLELGDSALYLCASSSQGASYEQYFGPGTRLTVT.

In this sample, this clone turned up once. The CDR3 coding sequence is TGTGCCAGCAGCCCCGAGGCAGGGGCTAGCTATGGCTACACCTTC. Its translation: CASSPEAGASYGYTF. The V gene is TRBV4-2, the J gene TRBJ1-2, with D perhaps matching TRBD1 (6 bases). Germline lookup yields CDR1 LGHNA and CDR2 YNFKEQ. The CDR3 loop spans 15 amino acids. The V gene lost 4 bases and the J gene lost 4 bases, with 16 bases spanning the gap.

The V and J genes are TRBV5-1 and TRBJ2-2; possibly TRBD2 for D (6 bases). The CDR3 spans 16 residues. The germline V gene encodes CDR1 SGHRS and CDR2 YFSETQ. The ends were cut back, 1 base at V and 1 base at J, with 11 bases in the middle. The CDR3: CASSLYRGENTGELFF. The CDR3 DNA follows: TGCGCCAGCAGCTTGTACCGCGGGGAGAACACCGGGGAGCTGTTTTTT.

This chain connects TRBV15 to TRBJ1-4, with D hard to call. V was pared by 0 bases and J by 0 bases, with 5 bases between. Germline loops: CDR1 LNHNV, CDR2 YYDKDF (reference sequence). The CDR3 is 15 amino acids. CDR3 residues: CATSRDTSTNEKLFF. CDR3 sequence (DNA): TGTGCCACCAGCAGAGATACATCAACTAATGAAAAACTGTTTTTT.

The genes are TRBV5-1 and TRBJ1-1; tentatively, D is TRBD1 (6 bases). V lost 0 bases and J lost 1, with 7 bases in between. CDR3 length equals 14 residues. Germline V gene lookup returns CDR1 SGHRS and CDR2 YFSETQ. CDR3 coding DNA: TGCGCCAGCAGCTTGGGAGGGGGGAACACTGAAGCTTTCTTT. Amino acid sequence: CASSLGGGNTEAFF.

V and J are TRBV5-4 and TRBJ1-4; 8 nucleotides line up with TRBD1. J was trimmed by 5 bases and V by 4 bases; bases with no gene match: 7. CDR1 is SGHNT and CDR2 is YYREEE in the germline V gene (reference sequence). This CDR3 region has 15 residues. CDR3: CASSLQTGVNEKLFF. CDR3 coding DNA: TGTGCCAGCAGCCTACAGACAGGGGTGAATGAAAAACTGTTTTTT. The full variable domain, rest sourced from reference TRBV5-4 and TRBJ1-4, is ETGVTQSPTHLIKTRGQQVTLRCSSQSGHNTVSWYQQALGQGPQFIFQYYREEENGRGNFPPRFSGLQFPNYSSELNVNALELDDSALYLCASSLQTGVNEKLFFGSGTQLSVL.

The J gene is TRBJ2-5, the V gene TRBV7-9; D is possibly TRBD2 (6 bases). The CDR3 is 15 amino acids. CDR1 and CDR2 from the germline V gene are SEHNR and FQNEAQ (reference sequence). Trimming took 5 bases from V and 5 from J, leaving 18 bases between them. CDR3 DNA: TGTGCCAGCAGCCTAACCCGGGGGAGCGGGGAGACCCAGTACTTC. Protein sequence: CASSLTRGSGETQYF. The complete variable domain, with remaining parts taken from reference TRBV7-9 and TRBJ2-5, reads DTGVSQNPRHKITKRGQNVTFRCDPISEHNRLYWYRQTLGQGPEFLTYFQNEAQLEKSRLLSDRFSAERPKGSFSTLEIQRTEQGDSAMYLCASSLTRGSGETQYFGPGTRLLVL.

This clone was counted a single time. V usage is TRBV14 and J usage is TRBJ1-2; tentative D call: TRBD1 (5 bases). The CDR3 contains 15 residues. Germline CDR1 SGHDN, CDR2 FVKESK. V was shortened by 3 bases and J by 4 bases, with 15 bases between the two germline ends. The CDR3, as DNA: TGTGCCAGCAGCCACACCATACAGGATCGCTATGGCTACACCTTC. It is translated as CASSHTIQDRYGYTF.

CDR3 nucleotides: TGTGCCAGCAGTTTGACAGGGGGCCGGGCAAATACGCAGTATTTT. Its translation: CASSLTGGRANTQYF. The V call is TRBV27, the J call TRBJ2-3; TRBD1 aligns across 10 bases. This CDR3 region has 15 residues. Germline V gives CDR1 MNHEY, CDR2 SMNVEV (reference sequence). After removal of 3 bases from V and 7 bases from J, the junction contained 7 bases not matched to a gene.

V and J are TRBV5-1 and TRBJ2-5; 7 bases are shared with TRBD2. Germline lookup yields CDR1 SGHRS and CDR2 YFSETQ. The CDR3 sequence is 15 residues long. V gave up 4 bases and J gave up 1 base; unmatched junction bases: 7. This chain's CDR3 is CASSQQAGSQETQYF. CDR3 nucleotides: TGCGCCAGCAGCCAACAAGCGGGATCCCAAGAGACCCAGTACTTC.

This clone was found a few times. The chain joins TRBV7-2 to TRBJ2-2; no reliable D call. The length of the CDR3 is 13 residues. Deletions cut 4 bases from V and 2 bases from J, with 5 bases between. Germline V gene sequence: CDR1 SGHTA, CDR2 FQGNSA. Here the CDR3 DNA reads TGTGCCAGCAGCTCACTAAACACCGGGGAGCTGTTTTTT. It yields the protein CASSSLNTGELFF.

V and J are TRBV18 and TRBJ2-3; 13 bases line up with TRBD2. CDR1 KGHSH and CDR2 LQKENI come from the germline V gene. This CDR3 is 17 amino acids long. Trimming at V came to 3 bases and at J to 5 bases, leaving 8 bases not matched to a gene. This chain's CDR3 is CASSPGLAGDRRDTQYF. As DNA, the CDR3 is TGTGCCAGCTCACCCGGACTAGCGGGGGACCGCCGAGATACGCAGTATTTT.

This rearrangement joins TRBV12-3 or TRBV12-4 to TRBJ1-1; D not resolved. The CDR3 is 13 residues long. Trimming stripped 6 bases from V and 10 bases from J, with 18 bases between. CDR3 coding DNA: TGTGCCAGCAGCTCCGCCGGGATTTGGGGAGCTTTCTTT. The encoded protein is CASSSAGIWGAFF.

J is TRBJ2-5 and V is TRBV7-8; 14 bases agree with TRBD2. The CDR3 loop spans 16 amino acids. Germline V gives CDR1 SGHVS, CDR2 FQNEAQ. The ends lost 2 bases at V and 4 bases at J; junction bases unmatched: 3. The CDR3 bases are TGTGCCAGCAGCTTAATGGGACTAGCGGGGGCAGAGACCCAGTACTTC. Translated, it gives CASSLMGLAGAETQYF.

This chain uses TRBV11-3 with TRBJ1-4, with D perhaps matching TRBD1 (6 bases). V was pared by 2 bases and J by 0 bases, with 22 bases between. CDR1 and CDR2 (germline): SGHNT, YENEEA. This CDR3 is built from 20 residues. The CDR3 loop reads CASSLPKGHNNPATNEKLFF. The CDR3 DNA is TGTGCCAGCAGCTTACCCAAGGGACACAACAACCCCGCAACTAATGAAAAACTGTTTTTT.

This clone showed up just once. The rearrangement joins TRBV7-9 to TRBJ1-4; 9 bases match TRBD1. The CDR3 covers 14 residues. Losses at the gene ends were 5 bases for V and 8 bases for J; bases not matched to a gene: 6. Germline V gene lookup returns CDR1 SEHNR and CDR2 FQNEAQ (reference sequence). CDR3 sequence reads: CASSPGQGHEKLFF. In nucleotides, the CDR3 is TGTGCCAGCAGCCCGGGACAGGGACACGAAAAACTGTTTTTT.

This sequence joins TRBV6-5 and TRBJ2-3; 8 nucleotides match TRBD1. CDR1 is MNHEY, CDR2 SVGAGI, per germline. The CDR3 sequence is 13 residues long. The V gene end was trimmed by 7 bases and the J gene end by 5 bases; junction bases not matched to a gene: 5. The CDR3 coding sequence is TGTGCCAGCAAGGTACAGGGGGGAGATACGCAGTATTTT. Its translation: CASKVQGGDTQYF.

V usage is TRBV20-1 and J usage is TRBJ1-4, with D tentatively TRBD1 (5 bases). V dropped 3 bases and J dropped 7 bases, with 15 bases sitting between them. Germline V gene sequence: CDR1 DFQATT, CDR2 SNEGSKA (reference sequence). The CDR3 sequence is 14 residues long. The DNA of the CDR3 is TGCAGTGCTAGTCAGTCCCAGGGTGGTGAAAAACTGTTTTTT. Its protein is CSASQSQGGEKLFF.

J is TRBJ1-3 and V is TRBV24-1; 7 positions agree with TRBD1. Germline trimming cut 4 bases from V and 8 bases from J; bases unmatched to any gene: 7. CDR3 length: 14 residues. The germline V gene has CDR1 KGHDR and CDR2 SFDVKD. The CDR3 spells CATSDPGQGDTIYF. In DNA, the CDR3 is TGTGCCACCAGTGACCCAGGGCAGGGGGACACCATATATTTT.

The sample holds one count of this clone. The chain employs TRBV30 and TRBJ1-1; the match to TRBD1 covers 7 bases. This CDR3 is 13 amino acids long. CDR1 GTSNPN and CDR2 SVGIG come from the germline V gene (reference sequence). V lost 4 bases to trimming and J lost 5 bases; unmatched junction nucleotides: 7. CDR3 in amino acids: CAWTSTGRTEAFF. The CDR3 DNA sequence: TGTGCCTGGACCTCGACAGGGAGGACTGAAGCTTTCTTT.

The chain couples TRBV4-3 to TRBJ1-2, with 7 bases that match TRBD1. The CDR3 has 16 amino acids. V was clipped by 1 base and J by 0 bases; unmatched bases: 5. In germline, CDR1 is LGHNA, CDR2 YSLEER. In DNA form, the CDR3 reads TGCGCCAGCAGCCAAGGGACAGGCACAGCTAACTATGGCTACACCTTC. Amino acid sequence: CASSQGTGTANYGYTF.

The gene calls are TRBV18 and TRBJ2-3, with TRBD2 as a possible D gene (5 bases). Between the trimmed V and J ends, which lost 0 bases and 0 bases, there was a span of 13 bases. From germline, CDR1 is KGHSH and CDR2 LQKENI. There are 17 residues in the CDR3. CDR3 sequence: CASSPPRRGFSTDTQYF. The CDR3 DNA reads as TGTGCCAGCTCACCACCACGACGGGGTTTTAGCACAGATACGCAGTATTTT. Full variable domain (rest looked up from reference TRBV18 and TRBJ2-3): NAGVMQNPRHLVRRRGQEARLRCSPMKGHSHVYWYRQLPEEGLKFMVYLQKENIIDESGMPKERFSAEFPKEGPSILRIQQVVRGDSAAYFCASSPPRRGFSTDTQYFGPGTRLTVL.

The CDR3 nucleotides read TGTGCTAGTGGTCTGGGACTATCGGAGACCCAGTACTTC. It encodes CASGLGLSETQYF. This chain links TRBV12-5 with TRBJ2-5; 7 nucleotides agree with TRBD2. J was trimmed by 5 bases and V by 5 bases; bases with no gene match: 5. This CDR3 contains 13 residues. The V gene's germline CDR1 is LGHNT and CDR2 FRNRAP.